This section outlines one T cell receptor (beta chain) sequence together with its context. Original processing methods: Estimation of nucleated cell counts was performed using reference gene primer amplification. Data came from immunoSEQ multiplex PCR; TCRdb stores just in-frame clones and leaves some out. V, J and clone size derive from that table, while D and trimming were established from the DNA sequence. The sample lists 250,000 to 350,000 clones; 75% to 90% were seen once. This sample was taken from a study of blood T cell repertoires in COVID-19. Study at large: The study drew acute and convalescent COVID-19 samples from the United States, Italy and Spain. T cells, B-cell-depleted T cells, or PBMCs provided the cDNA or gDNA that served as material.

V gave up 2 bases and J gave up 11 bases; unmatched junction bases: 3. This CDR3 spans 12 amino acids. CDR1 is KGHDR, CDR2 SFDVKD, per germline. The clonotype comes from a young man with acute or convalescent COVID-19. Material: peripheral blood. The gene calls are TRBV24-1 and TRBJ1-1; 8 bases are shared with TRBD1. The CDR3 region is CATSDWTGTAFF. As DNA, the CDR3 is TGTGCCACCAGTGATTGGACAGGGACTGCTTTCTTT.